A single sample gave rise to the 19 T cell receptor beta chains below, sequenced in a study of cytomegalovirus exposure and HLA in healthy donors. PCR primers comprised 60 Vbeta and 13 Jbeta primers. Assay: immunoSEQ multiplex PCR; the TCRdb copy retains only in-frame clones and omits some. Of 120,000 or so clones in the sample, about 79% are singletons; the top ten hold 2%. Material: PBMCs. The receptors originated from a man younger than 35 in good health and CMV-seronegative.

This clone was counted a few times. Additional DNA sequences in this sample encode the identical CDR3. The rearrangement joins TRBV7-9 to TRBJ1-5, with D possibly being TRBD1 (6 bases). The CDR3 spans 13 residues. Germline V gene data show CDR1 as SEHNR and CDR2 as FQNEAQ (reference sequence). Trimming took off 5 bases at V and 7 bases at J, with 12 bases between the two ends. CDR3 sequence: CASSSTGYQPQHF. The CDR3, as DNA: TGTGCCAGCAGCAGTACAGGGTACCAGCCCCAGCATTTT.

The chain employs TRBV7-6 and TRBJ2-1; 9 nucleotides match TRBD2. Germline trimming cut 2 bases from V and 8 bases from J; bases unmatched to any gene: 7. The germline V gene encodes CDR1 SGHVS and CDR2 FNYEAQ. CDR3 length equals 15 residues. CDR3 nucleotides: TGTGCCAGCAGCTTAAATGGACTAGCGACCGATGAGCAGTTCTTC. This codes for CASSLNGLATDEQFF.

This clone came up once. DNA of the CDR3: TGTGCCAGCAGATCGCCTAGCGGGGGCACAGATACGCAGTATTTT. Its translation is CASRSPSGGTDTQYF. The rearrangement joins TRBV28 to TRBJ2-3; 9 bases are a match to TRBD2. J gave up 1 base and V 6 bases, and 5 bases lay outside the gene matches. Germline values: CDR1 MDHEN, CDR2 SYDVKM. This CDR3 region has 15 residues.

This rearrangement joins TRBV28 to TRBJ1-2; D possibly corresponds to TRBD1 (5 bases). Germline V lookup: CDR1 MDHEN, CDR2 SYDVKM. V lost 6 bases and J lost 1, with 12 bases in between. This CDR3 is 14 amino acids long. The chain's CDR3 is CASRKLGGNYGYTF. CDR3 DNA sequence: TGTGCCAGCAGAAAACTGGGGGGTAACTATGGCTACACCTTC.

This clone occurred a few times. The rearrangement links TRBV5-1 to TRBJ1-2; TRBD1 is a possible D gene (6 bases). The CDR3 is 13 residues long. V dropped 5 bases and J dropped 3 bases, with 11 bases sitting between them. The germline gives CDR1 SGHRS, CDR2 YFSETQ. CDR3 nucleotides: TGCGCCAGCAGTCCCGCAGGGGACTATGGCTACACCTTC. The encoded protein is CASSPAGDYGYTF. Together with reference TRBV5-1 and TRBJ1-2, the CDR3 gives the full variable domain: KAGVTQTPRYLIKTRGQQVTLSCSPISGHRSVSWYQQTPGQGLQFLFEYFSETQRNKGNFPGRFSGRQFSNSRSEMNVSTLELGDSALYLCASSPAGDYGYTFGSGTRLTVV.

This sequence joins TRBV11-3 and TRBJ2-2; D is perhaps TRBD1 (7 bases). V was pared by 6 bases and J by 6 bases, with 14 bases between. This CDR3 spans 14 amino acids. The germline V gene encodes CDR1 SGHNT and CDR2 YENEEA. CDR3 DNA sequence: TGTGCCAGCAGTACCGGGGGACAGTCCGGGGAGCTGTTTTTT. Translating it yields CASSTGGQSGELFF.

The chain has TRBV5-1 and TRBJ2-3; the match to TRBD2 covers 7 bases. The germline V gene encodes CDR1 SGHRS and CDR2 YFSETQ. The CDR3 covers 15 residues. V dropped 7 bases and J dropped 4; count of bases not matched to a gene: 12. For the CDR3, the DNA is TGCGCCAGCGGGGGGGGACCAGGCGGGGCAGATACGCAGTATTTT. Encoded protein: CASGGGPGGADTQYF. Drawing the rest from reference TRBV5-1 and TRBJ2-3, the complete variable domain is KAGVTQTPRYLIKTRGQQVTLSCSPISGHRSVSWYQQTPGQGLQFLFEYFSETQRNKGNFPGRFSGRQFSNSRSEMNVSTLELGDSALYLCASGGGPGGADTQYFGPGTRLTVL.

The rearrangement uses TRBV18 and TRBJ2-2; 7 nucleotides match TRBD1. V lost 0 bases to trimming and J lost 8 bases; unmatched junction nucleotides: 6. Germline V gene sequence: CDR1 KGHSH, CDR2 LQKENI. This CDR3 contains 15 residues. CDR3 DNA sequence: TGTGCCAGCTCACCACCATCCCAACAGGGGGGGGAGCTGTTTTTT. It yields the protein CASSPPSQQGGELFF.

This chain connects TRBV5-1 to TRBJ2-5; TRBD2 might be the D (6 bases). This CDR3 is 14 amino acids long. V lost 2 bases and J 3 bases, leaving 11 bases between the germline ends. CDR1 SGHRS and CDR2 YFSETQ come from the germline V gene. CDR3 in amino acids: CASSFSAGKETQYF. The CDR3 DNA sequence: TGCGCCAGCAGCTTTTCTGCGGGGAAAGAGACCCAGTACTTC.

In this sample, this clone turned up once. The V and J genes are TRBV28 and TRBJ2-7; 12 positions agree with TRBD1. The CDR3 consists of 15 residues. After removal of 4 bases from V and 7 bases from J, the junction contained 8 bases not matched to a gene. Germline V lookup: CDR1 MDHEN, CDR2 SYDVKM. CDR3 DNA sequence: TGTGCCAGCAGTTACCTGGGACAGGGGGCGCGGGAGCAGTACTTC. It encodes CASSYLGQGAREQYF.

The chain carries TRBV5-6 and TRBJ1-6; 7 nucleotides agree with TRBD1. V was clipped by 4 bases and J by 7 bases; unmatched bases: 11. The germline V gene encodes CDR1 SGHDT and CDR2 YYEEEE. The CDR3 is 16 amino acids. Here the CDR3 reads CASSRYGQGENSPLHF. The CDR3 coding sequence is TGTGCCAGCAGCCGTTACGGGCAGGGGGAAAATTCACCCCTCCACTTT.

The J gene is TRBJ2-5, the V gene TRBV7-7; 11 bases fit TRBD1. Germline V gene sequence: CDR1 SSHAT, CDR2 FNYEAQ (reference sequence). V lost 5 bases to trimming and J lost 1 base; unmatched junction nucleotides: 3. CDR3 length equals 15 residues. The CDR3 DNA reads TGTGCCAGCAGCCCCGGGACAGGGGGCCAAGAGACCCAGTACTTC. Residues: CASSPGTGGQETQYF.

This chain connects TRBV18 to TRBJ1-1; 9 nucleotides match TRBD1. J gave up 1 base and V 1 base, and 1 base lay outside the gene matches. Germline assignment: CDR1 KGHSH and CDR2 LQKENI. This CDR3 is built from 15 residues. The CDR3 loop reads CASSPRTGANTEAFF. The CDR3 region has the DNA TGTGCCAGCTCACCACGGACAGGGGCGAACACTGAAGCTTTCTTT.

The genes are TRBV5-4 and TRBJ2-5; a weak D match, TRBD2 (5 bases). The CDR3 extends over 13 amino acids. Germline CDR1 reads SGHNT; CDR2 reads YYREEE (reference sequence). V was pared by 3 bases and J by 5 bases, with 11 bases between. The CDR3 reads CASSSSGRETQYF. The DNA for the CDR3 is TGTGCCAGCAGCTCAAGCGGCAGGGAGACCCAGTACTTC.

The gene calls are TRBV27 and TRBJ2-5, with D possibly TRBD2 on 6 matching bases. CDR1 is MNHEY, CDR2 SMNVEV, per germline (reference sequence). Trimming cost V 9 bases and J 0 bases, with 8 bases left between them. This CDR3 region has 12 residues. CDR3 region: CASRGYQETQYF. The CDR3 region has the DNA TGTGCCAGTCGGGGGTACCAAGAGACCCAGTACTTC.

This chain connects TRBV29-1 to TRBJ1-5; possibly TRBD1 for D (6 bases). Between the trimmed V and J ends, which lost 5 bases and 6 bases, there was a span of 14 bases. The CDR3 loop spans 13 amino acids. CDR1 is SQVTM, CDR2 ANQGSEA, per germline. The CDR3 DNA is TGCAGCGTTAGTCAGGGGTCGGGTCAGCCCCAGCATTTT. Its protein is CSVSQGSGQPQHF.

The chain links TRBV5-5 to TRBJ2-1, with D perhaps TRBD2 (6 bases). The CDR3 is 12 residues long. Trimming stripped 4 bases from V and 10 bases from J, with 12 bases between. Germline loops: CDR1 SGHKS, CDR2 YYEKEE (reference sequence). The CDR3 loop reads CASSLTSLEQFF. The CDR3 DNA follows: TGTGCCAGCAGCCTGACTAGTCTGGAGCAGTTCTTC.

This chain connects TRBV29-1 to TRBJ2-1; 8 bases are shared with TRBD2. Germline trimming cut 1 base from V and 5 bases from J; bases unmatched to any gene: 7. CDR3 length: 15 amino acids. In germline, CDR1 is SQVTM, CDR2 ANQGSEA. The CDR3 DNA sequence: TGCAGCGTTGAAGCCCGGGGGGGGCCTAACAATGAGCAGTTCTTC. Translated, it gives CSVEARGGPNNEQFF.

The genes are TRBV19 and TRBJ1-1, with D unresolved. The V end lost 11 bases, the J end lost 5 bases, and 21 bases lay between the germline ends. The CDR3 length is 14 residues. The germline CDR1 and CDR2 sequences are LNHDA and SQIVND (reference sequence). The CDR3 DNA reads TGTGCCCTAAAGGGCCAAACGAGGGAGACTGAAGCTTTCTTT. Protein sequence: CALKGQTRETEAFF.